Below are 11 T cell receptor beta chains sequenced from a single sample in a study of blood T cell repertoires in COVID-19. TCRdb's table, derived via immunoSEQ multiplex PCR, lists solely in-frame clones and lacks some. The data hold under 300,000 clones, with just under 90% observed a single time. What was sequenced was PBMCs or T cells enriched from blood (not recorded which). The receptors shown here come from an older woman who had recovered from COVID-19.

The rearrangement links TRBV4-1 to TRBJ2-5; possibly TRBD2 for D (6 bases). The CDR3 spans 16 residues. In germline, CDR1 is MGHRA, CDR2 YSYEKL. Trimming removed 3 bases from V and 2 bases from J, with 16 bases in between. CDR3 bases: TGCGCCAGCAGCCAGGGAGGCGGGGCCCTTCAAGAGACCCAGTACTTC. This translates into CASSQGGGALQETQYF.

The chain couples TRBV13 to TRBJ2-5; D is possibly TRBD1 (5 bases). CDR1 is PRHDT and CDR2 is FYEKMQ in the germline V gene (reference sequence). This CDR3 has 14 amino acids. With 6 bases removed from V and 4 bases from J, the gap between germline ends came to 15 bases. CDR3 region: CASRPRNRGETQYF. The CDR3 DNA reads TGTGCCAGCAGGCCGAGAAATAGGGGAGAGACCCAGTACTTC.

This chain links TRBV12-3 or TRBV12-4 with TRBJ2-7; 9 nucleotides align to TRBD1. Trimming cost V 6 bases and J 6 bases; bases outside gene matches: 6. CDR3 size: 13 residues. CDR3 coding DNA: TGTGCCAGCAGAGCGGACAGGGGTGGCGAGCAGTACTTC. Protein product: CASRADRGGEQYF.

The CDR3 DNA sequence: TGTGCCAGCACTCCGGGCGTAGCGGGTCGTACCTACGAGCAGTACTTC. This translates into CASTPGVAGRTYEQYF. The V call is TRBV28, the J call TRBJ2-7; 7 bases agree with TRBD2. The germline V gene encodes CDR1 MDHEN and CDR2 SYDVKM. J was trimmed by 2 bases and V by 7 bases; bases with no gene match: 14. This CDR3 spans 16 amino acids.

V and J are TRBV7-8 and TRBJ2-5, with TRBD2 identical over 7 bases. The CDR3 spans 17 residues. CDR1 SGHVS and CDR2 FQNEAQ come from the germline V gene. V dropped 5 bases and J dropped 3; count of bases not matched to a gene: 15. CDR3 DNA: TGTGCCAGCAGCCCAGGTCCCCCCGGGACTATCAAAGAGACCCAGTACTTC. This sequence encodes CASSPGPPGTIKETQYF.

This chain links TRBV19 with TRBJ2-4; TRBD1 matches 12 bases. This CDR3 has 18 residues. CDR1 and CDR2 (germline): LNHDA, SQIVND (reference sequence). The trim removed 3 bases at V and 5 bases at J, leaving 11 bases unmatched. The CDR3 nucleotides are TGTGCCAGTAGTATGGGACAGGGGGCAAATCTTCGAGAAAACATTCAGTACTTC. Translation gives CASSMGQGANLRENIQYF.

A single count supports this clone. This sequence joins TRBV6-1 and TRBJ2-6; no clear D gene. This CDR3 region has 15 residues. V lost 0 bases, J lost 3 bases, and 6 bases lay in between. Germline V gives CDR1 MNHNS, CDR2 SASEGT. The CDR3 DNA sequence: TGTGCCAGCAGTGAAGCGGCTCTTGGGGCCAACGTCCTGACTTTC. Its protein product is CASSEAALGANVLTF.

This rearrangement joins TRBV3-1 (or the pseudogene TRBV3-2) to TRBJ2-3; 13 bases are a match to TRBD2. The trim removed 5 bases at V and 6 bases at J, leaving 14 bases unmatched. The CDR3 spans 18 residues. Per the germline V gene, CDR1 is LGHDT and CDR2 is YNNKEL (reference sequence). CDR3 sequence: CASSLRTSGRRRVDTQYF. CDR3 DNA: TGTGCCAGCAGCTTACGGACTAGCGGGAGAAGGAGGGTTGATACGCAGTATTTT.

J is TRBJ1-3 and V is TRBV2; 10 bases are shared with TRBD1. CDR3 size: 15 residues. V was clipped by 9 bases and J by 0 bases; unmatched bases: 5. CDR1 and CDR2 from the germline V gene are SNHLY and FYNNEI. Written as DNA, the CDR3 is TGTGCCAGTCAGACAGGGGGCATCTCTGGAAACACCATATATTTT. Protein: CASQTGGISGNTIYF.

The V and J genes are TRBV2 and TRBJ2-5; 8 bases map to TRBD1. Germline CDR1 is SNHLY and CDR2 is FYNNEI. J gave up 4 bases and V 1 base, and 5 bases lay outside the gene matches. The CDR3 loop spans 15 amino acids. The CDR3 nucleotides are TGTGCCAGCAGTGAAGAGACAGGGGCTGGAGAGACCCAGTACTTC. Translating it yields CASSEETGAGETQYF.

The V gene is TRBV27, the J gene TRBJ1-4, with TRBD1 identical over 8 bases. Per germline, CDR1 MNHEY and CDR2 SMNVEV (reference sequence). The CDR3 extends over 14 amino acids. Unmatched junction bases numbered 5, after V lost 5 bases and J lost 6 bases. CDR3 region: CASSKDRVDEKLFF. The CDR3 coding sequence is TGTGCCAGCAGTAAGGACAGGGTGGATGAAAAACTGTTTTTT.